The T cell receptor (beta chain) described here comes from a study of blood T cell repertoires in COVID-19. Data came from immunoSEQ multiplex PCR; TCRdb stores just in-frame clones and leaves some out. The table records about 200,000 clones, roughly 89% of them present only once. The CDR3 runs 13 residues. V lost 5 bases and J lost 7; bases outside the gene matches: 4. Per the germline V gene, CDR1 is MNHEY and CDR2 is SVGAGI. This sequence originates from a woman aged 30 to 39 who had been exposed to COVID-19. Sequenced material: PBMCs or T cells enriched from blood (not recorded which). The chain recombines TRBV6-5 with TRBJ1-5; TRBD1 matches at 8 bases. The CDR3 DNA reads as TGTGCCAGCAGTCCAGGGGGCGTGCAGCCCCAGCATTTT. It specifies CASSPGGVQPQHF.